The next 15 T cell receptor beta chains were all read from a single sample in a study of T cells after yellow fever vaccination. TCRdb redid the calling of the 5' RACE reads with MiXCR, one entry per CDR3 protein. The table lists hundreds of thousands of distinct CDR3 sequences, roughly 14% of them singletons. Sequenced material: PBMCs, taken on the day of the yellow fever booster vaccination. Every receptor here comes from a man aged 25 to 45 who received the YFV17D yellow fever vaccine.

This clonotype came up a few times. The rearrangement links TRBV10-3 to TRBJ2-5, with D perhaps matching TRBD2 (6 bases). V was clipped by 4 bases and J by 2 bases, with 17 bases between them. CDR3 length: 16 amino acids. Germline V lookup: CDR1 ENHRY, CDR2 SYGVKD. For the CDR3, the DNA is TGTGCCATCAGTGCTTGGGGGGTTGGCAGTCAAGAGACCCAGTACTTC. This encodes CAISAWGVGSQETQYF.

The genes are TRBV5-1 and TRBJ2-7; a weak D match, TRBD1 (5 bases). The length of the CDR3 is 15 residues. Between the trimmed V and J ends, which lost 4 bases and 3 bases, there was a span of 17 bases. The V gene's germline CDR1 is SGHRS and CDR2 YFSETQ. This CDR3 is CASSPPGRENYEQYF. Here the CDR3 DNA reads TGCGCCAGCAGCCCTCCAGGCAGGGAAAACTACGAGCAGTACTTC.

This clonotype was picked up a small number of times. The rearrangement links TRBV7-9 to TRBJ2-3; possibly TRBD1 or TRBD2 for D (5 bases each). Germline V gene data show CDR1 as SEHNR and CDR2 as FQNEAQ (reference sequence). Trimming shortened V by 3 bases and J by 4 bases, and 11 bases separated the two germline ends. This CDR3 spans 14 amino acids. For the CDR3, the DNA is TGTGCCAGCAGCTTTCTGGGGACCCCAGATACGCAGTATTTT. It yields the protein CASSFLGTPDTQYF.

The V gene is TRBV12-3 or TRBV12-4, the J gene TRBJ2-2; either TRBD1 or TRBD2 may fit D (5 bases each). Trimming stripped 5 bases from V and 3 bases from J, with 10 bases between. The CDR3 spans 14 residues. The CDR3 is CASSHGTDTGELFF. DNA of the CDR3: TGTGCCAGCAGTCACGGGACCGACACCGGGGAGCTGTTTTTT.

This clonotype has at least ten counts. V and J are TRBV4-3 and TRBJ2-1; 8 bases match TRBD2. The CDR3 runs to 15 residues. Germline assignment: CDR1 LGHNA and CDR2 YSLEER. The junction had 7 bases not matched to a gene; V was cut back by 1 base and J by 8 bases. The CDR3 loop reads CASSQGNREGDEQFF. In nucleotides, the CDR3 is TGCGCCAGCAGCCAAGGAAACCGGGAGGGGGATGAGCAGTTCTTC.

This clonotype has more than one count but fewer than ten. V gene TRBV15 combines with J gene TRBJ2-1; TRBD1 matches at 12 bases. CDR3 length equals 15 residues. V lost 2 bases and J lost 10; bases outside the gene matches: 6. Germline V gene lookup returns CDR1 LNHNV and CDR2 YYDKDF (reference sequence). The CDR3 protein is CATSRRGQGAREQFF. The CDR3 DNA reads TGTGCCACCAGCAGAAGGGGACAGGGGGCTAGAGAGCAGTTCTTC.

The chain links TRBV10-3 to TRBJ2-3; TRBD2 matches 9 bases. CDR1 is ENHRY, CDR2 SYGVKD, per germline. J gave up 7 bases and V 10 bases, and 12 bases lay outside the gene matches. The CDR3 sequence is 14 residues long. CDR3 sequence reads: CATQGAGGPYTQYF. In DNA, the CDR3 is TGTGCCACCCAAGGGGCGGGAGGGCCGTATACGCAGTATTTT.

Concerning this clonotype itself: One end of the junction varies from germline; a read error may be responsible. The chain recombines TRBV20-1 with TRBJ2-7; no clear D. Germline loops: CDR1 DFQATT, CDR2 SNEGSKA (reference sequence). The length of the CDR3 is 14 residues. CDR3 DNA: TGCATTGCTAGAGATCTACAGACACACTACGAGCAGTACTTC. It encodes CIARDLQTHYEQYF.

The chain combines TRBV27 with TRBJ2-7, with TRBD2 identical over 8 bases. Germline CDR1 and CDR2: MNHEY and SMNVEV (reference sequence). The length of the CDR3 is 16 residues. V lost 2 bases to trimming and J lost 0 bases; unmatched junction nucleotides: 6. Here the CDR3 reads CASSLAASGYSYEQYF. The DNA of the CDR3 is TGTGCCAGCAGTTTAGCGGCTAGCGGGTACTCCTACGAGCAGTACTTC.

The chain links TRBV7-2 to TRBJ1-6; TRBD1 agrees at 9 bases. Looked up from germline, CDR1 is SGHTA and CDR2 is FQGNSA. The CDR3 runs 15 residues. V dropped 5 bases and J dropped 7; count of bases not matched to a gene: 6. As DNA, the CDR3 is TGTGCCAGCAGCCCCTCGGGACAGGGCAATTCACCCCTCCACTTT. Its translation is CASSPSGQGNSPLHF.

This clonotype turned up a few times. The chain is built from TRBV27 and TRBJ2-7; TRBD2 matches at 10 bases. CDR1 and CDR2 from the germline V gene are MNHEY and SMNVEV (reference sequence). With 5 bases clipped from V and 4 bases from J, the junction kept 8 bases outside the gene matches. This CDR3 is 15 amino acids long. CDR3 nucleotides: TGTGCCAGCAGTCCAAAGCGGGAGGGCCGGTACGAGCAGTACTTC. Translating it yields CASSPKREGRYEQYF.

The J gene is TRBJ2-1, the V gene TRBV7-9; D remains ambiguous. The CDR3 runs 12 residues. V was pared by 5 bases and J by 5 bases, with 7 bases between. From germline, CDR1 is SEHNR and CDR2 FQNEAQ (reference sequence). In DNA form, the CDR3 reads TGTGCCAGCAGCCCTCCTCACAATGAGCAGTTCTTC. This sequence encodes CASSPPHNEQFF.

Only a few counts were recorded for this clonotype. J is TRBJ2-7 and V is TRBV5-1; D is perhaps TRBD2 (6 bases). The V gene's germline CDR1 is SGHRS and CDR2 YFSETQ. The CDR3 covers 13 residues. The ends were cut back, 4 bases at V and 3 bases at J, with 11 bases in the middle. CDR3 amino acids: CASSPEGLYEQYF. In DNA, the CDR3 is TGCGCCAGCAGCCCGGAGGGTCTCTACGAGCAGTACTTC.

The chain links TRBV5-1 to TRBJ2-5; TRBD1 is a possible D gene (7 bases). The V end was cut by 6 bases, the J end by 3 bases, with 21 bases between. The CDR3 contains 16 residues. Germline V gene sequence: CDR1 SGHRS, CDR2 YFSETQ. Here the CDR3 reads CASTPFLTGEEETQYF. For the CDR3, the DNA is TGCGCCAGCACCCCTTTCCTCACAGGGGAGGAAGAGACCCAGTACTTC.

The V gene is TRBV5-6, the J gene TRBJ2-7; 8 bases are a match to TRBD1. This CDR3 contains 15 residues. Unmatched junction bases numbered 5, after V lost 1 base and J lost 2 bases. CDR1 is SGHDT, CDR2 YYEEEE, per germline. The CDR3 DNA is TGTGCCAGCAGCTTGTGGACAGGGACCCCCTACGAGCAGTACTTC. This translates into CASSLWTGTPYEQYF.